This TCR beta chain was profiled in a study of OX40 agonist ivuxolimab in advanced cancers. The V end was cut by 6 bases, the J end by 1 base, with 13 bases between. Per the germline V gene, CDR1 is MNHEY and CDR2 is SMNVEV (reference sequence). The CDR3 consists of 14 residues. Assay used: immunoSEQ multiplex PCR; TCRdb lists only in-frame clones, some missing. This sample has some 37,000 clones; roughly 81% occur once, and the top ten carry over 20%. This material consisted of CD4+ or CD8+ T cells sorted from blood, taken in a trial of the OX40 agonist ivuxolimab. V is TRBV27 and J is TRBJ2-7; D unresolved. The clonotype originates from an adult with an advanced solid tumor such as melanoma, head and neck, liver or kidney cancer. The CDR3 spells CASSRSGYSYEQYF. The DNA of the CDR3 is TGTGCCAGCAGCCGCTCCGGGTATTCCTACGAGCAGTACTTC.